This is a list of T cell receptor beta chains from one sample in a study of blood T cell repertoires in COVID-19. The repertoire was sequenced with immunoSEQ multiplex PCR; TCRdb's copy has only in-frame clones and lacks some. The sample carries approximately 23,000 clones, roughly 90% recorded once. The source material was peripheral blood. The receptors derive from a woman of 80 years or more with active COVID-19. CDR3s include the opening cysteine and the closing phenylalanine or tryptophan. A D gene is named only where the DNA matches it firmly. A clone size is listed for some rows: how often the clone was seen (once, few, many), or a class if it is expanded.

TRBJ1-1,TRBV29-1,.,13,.,CSVVWGWATEAFF,TGCAGCGTAGTTTGGGGCTGGGCCACTGAAGCTTTCTTT
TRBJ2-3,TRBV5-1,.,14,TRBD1,CASSRGQEADTQYF,TGCGCCAGCAGCAGGGGACAGGAGGCAGATACGCAGTATTTT
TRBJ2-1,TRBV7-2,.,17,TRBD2,CASSLEVYSGGAEGQFF,TGTGCCAGCAGCTTGGAGGTGTATAGCGGGGGGGCAGAAGGGCAGTTCTTC
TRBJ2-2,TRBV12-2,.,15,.,CASRLGFGDTGELFF,TGTGCAAGTCGCTTAGGGTTCGGTGACACCGGGGAGCTGTTTTTT
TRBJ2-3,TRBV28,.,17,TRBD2,CASSPLLRGGRPDTQYF,TGTGCCAGCAGTCCCCTCCTGCGCGGGGGGCGGCCAGATACGCAGTATTTT
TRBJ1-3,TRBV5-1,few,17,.,CASSPGQSSRSGNTIYF,TGCGCCAGCAGCCCAGGACAGTCATCCCGTAGCGGAAACACCATATATTTT
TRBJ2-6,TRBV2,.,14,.,CASSDISGANVLTF,TGTGCCAGCAGTGATATCTCTGGGGCCAACGTCCTGACTTTC
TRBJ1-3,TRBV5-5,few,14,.,CASINRAAGNTIYF,TGTGCCAGCATCAACAGGGCGGCCGGAAACACCATATATTTT
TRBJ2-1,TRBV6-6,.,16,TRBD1,CASSPPLGTGGHEQFF,TGTGCCAGCAGTCCCCCTTTGGGGACAGGGGGACATGAGCAGTTCTTC
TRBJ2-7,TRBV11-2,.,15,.,CASSLVWQGKNEQYF,TGTGCCAGCAGCTTAGTTTGGCAGGGGAAGAACGAGCAGTACTTC
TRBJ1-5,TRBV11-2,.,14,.,CASSLEGGAQPQHF,TGTGCCAGCAGCTTAGAAGGGGGGGCGCAGCCCCAGCATTTT
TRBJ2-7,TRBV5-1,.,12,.,CASSLPSYEQYF,TGCGCCAGCAGCTTGCCGTCGTACGAGCAGTACTTC
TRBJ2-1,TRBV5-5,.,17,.,CASTSQQRRLSYNEQFF,TGTGCCAGCACCTCGCAGCAGCGCAGACTTTCCTACAATGAGCAGTTCTTC
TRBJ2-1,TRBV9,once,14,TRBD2,CASSFIGTIDEQFF,TGTGCCAGCAGCTTCATCGGGACTATCGATGAGCAGTTCTTC
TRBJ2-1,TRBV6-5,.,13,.,CASSSWQSNEQFF,TGTGCCAGCAGTTCTTGGCAGTCCAATGAGCAGTTCTTC
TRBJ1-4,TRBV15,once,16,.,CATSRPGHPTNEKLFF,TGTGCCACCAGCAGACCCGGACACCCAACTAATGAAAAACTGTTTTTT
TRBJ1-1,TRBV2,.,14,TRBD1,CASTGQGTNTEAFF,TGTGCCAGCACCGGACAGGGTACCAACACTGAAGCTTTCTTT
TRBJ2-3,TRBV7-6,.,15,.,CASSSSGRDTDTQYF,TGTGCCAGCAGCTCCTCAGGCAGAGACACAGATACGCAGTATTTT
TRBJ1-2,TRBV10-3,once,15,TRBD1,CAISGGTDHNYGYTF,TGTGCCATCAGTGGAGGGACAGACCATAACTATGGCTACACCTTC
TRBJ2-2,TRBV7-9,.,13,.,CASSPENTGELFF,TGTGCCAGCAGCCCAGAAAACACCGGGGAGCTGTTTTTT
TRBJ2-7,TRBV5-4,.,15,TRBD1,CASSPTGTGPYEQYF,TGTGCCAGCAGCCCGACAGGGACGGGTCCCTACGAGCAGTACTTC
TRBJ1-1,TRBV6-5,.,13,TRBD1,CASSYLNRGPAFF,TGTGCCAGCAGTTACCTAAACAGGGGGCCGGCTTTCTTT
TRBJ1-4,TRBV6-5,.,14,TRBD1,CASAEDRGFRWLFF,TGTGCCAGCGCCGAGGACAGGGGTTTTAGGTGGCTGTTTTTT
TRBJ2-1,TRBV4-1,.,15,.,CASSQERQYYNEQFF,TGCGCCAGCAGCCAAGAGAGGCAGTATTACAATGAGCAGTTCTTC
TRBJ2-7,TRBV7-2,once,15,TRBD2,CASSYSSGGSLEQYF,TGTGCCAGCAGCTACTCTAGCGGGGGATCCCTCGAGCAGTACTTC
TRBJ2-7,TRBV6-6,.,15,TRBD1,CASSAGTANNYEQYF,TGTGCCAGCAGCGCCGGGACAGCAAACAATTACGAGCAGTACTTC
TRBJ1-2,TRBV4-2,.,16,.,CASSQQSRGTNYGYTF,TGTGCCAGCAGCCAACAATCCCGGGGTACTAACTATGGCTACACCTTC
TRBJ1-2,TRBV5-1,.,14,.,CASSFRAGKDGYTF,TGCGCCAGCAGCTTCCGGGCAGGGAAGGATGGCTACACCTTC
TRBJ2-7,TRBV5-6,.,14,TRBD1,CASSFVQGAYEQYF,TGTGCCAGCAGCTTCGTACAGGGGGCTTACGAGCAGTACTTC
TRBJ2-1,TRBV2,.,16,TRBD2,CASRTSGGATPNEQFF,TGTGCCAGCAGGACTAGCGGGGGGGCCACGCCCAATGAGCAGTTCTTC
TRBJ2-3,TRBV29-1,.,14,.,CSVRGAFRTDTQYF,TGCAGCGTTCGCGGGGCTTTCCGCACAGATACGCAGTATTTT
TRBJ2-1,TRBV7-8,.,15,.,CASSPLQVFYNEQFF,TGTGCCAGCAGCCCTCTACAGGTCTTTTACAATGAGCAGTTCTTC
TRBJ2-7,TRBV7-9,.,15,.,CASSSSGLLPYEQYF,TGTGCCAGCAGCTCCTCGGGACTGCTACCCTACGAGCAGTACTTC
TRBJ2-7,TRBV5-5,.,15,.,CASRPDSYNEYEQYF,TGTGCCAGCAGACCCGACAGCTACAATGAATACGAGCAGTACTTC
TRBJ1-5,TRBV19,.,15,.,CASGSGYYSNQPQHF,TGTGCCAGTGGATCGGGATACTATAGCAATCAGCCCCAGCATTTT
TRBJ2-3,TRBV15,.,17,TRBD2,CATSRFLQAGSTDTQYF,TGTGCCACCAGCAGATTCCTTCAAGCGGGGAGCACAGATACGCAGTATTTT
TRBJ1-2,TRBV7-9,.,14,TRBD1,CASSVLGTVGGYTF,TGTGCCAGCAGCGTCCTAGGGACAGTCGGGGGCTACACCTTC
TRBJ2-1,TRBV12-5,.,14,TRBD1,CASGLGTGGTEQFF,TGTGCTAGTGGTTTGGGGACAGGGGGCACTGAGCAGTTCTTC
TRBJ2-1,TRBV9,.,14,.,CASSVAPGEGEQFF,TGTGCCAGCAGCGTAGCTCCAGGGGAAGGTGAGCAGTTCTTC
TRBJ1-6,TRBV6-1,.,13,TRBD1,CASSETGDSPLHF,TGTGCCAGCAGTGAGACAGGGGATTCACCCCTCCACTTT
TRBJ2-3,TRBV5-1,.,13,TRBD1,CASSQGGTDTQYF,TGCGCCAGCAGCCAGGGGGGCACAGATACGCAGTATTTT
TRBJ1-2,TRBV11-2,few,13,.,CASSFAGNYGYTF,TGTGCCAGCAGCTTTGCGGGGAACTATGGCTACACCTTC
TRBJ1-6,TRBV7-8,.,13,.,CASSLAPNSPLHF,TGTGCCAGCAGCTTAGCTCCAAATTCACCCCTCCACTTT